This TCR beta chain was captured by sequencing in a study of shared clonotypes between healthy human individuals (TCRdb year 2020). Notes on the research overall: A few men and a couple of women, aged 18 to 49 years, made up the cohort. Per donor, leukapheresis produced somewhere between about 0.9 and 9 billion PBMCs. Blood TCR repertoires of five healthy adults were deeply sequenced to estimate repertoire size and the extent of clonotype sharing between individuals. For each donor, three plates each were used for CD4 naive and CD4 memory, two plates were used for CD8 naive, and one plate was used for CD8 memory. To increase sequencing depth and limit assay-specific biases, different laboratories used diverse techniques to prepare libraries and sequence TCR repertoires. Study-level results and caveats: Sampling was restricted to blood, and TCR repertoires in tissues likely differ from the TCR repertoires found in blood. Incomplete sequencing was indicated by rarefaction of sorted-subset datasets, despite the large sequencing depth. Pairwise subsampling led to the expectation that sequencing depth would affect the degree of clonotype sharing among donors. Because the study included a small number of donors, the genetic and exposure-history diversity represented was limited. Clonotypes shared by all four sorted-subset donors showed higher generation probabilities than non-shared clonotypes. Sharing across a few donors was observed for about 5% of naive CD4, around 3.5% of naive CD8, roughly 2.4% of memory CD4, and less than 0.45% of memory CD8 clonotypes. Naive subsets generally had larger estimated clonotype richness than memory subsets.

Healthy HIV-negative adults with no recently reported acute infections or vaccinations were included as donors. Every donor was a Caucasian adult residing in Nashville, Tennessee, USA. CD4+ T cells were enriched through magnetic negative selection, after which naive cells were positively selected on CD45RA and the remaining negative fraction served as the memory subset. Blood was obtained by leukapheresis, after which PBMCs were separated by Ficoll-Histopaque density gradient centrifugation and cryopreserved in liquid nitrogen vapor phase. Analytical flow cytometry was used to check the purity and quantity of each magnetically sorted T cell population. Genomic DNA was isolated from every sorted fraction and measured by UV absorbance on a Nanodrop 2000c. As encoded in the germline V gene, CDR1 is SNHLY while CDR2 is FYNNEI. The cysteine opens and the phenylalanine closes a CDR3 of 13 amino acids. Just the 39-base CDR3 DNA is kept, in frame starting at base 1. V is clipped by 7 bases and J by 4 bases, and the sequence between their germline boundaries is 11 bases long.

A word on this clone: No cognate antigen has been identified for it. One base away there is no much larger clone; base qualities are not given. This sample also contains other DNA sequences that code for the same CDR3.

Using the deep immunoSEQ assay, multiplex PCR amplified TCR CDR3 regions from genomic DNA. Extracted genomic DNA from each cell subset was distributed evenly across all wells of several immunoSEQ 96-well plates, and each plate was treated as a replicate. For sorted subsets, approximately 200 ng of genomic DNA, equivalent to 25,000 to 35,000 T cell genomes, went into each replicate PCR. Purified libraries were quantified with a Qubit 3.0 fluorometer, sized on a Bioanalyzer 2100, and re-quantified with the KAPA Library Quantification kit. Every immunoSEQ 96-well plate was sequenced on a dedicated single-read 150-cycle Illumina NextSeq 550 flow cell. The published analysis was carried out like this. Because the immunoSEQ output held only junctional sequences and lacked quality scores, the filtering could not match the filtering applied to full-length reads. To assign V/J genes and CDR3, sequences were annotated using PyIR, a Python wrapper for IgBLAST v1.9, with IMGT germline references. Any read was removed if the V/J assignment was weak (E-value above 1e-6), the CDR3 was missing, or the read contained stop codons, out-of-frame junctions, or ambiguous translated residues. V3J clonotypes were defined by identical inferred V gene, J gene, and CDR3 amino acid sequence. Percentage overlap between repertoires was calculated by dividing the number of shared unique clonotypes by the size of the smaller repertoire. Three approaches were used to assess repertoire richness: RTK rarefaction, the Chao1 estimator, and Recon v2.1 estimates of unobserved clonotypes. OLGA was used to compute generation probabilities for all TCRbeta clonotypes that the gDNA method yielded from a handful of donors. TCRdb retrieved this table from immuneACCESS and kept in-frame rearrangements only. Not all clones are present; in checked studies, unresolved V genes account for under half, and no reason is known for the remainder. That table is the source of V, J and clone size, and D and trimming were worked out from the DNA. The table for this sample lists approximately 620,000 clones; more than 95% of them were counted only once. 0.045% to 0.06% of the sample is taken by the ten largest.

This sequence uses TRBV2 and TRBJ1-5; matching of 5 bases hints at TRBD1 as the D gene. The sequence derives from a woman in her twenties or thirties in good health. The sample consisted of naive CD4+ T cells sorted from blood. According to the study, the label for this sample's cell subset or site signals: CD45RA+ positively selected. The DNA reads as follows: TGTGCCAGCACCGGGACGGTTAATCAGCCCCAGCATTTT. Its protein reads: CASTGTVNQPQHF.